A single sample is the source of the 27 T cell receptor beta chains below, sequenced in a study of blood T cell repertoires in COVID-19. Sequencing was performed with immunoSEQ multiplex PCR; in TCRdb, only in-frame clones are kept and a portion is missing. Counted here are 110,000 to 150,000 clones, 87% occurring once; the ten biggest clones make up about 10%. The sequencing sample was made of PBMCs or T cells enriched from blood (not recorded which). Receptors were obtained from a man aged 55-75 years who had recovered from COVID-19.

The rearrangement uses TRBV9 and TRBJ1-2; TRBD1 matches 8 bases. CDR1 is SGDLS and CDR2 is YYNGEE in the germline V gene. The CDR3 contains 13 residues. V was pared by 0 bases and J by 8 bases, with 3 bases of the junction left unmatched. The CDR3 nucleotides are TGTGCCAGCAGCGTAGGGCAGGGGGCGGGCTACACCTTC. Protein product: CASSVGQGAGYTF. Supplemented by reference TRBV9 and TRBJ1-2, the full variable domain reads DSGVTQTPKHLITATGQRVTLRCSPRSGDLSVYWYQQSLDQGLQFLIQYYNGEERAKGNILERFSAQQFPDLHSELNLSSLELGDSALYFCASSVGQGAGYTFGSGTRLTVV.

The V and J genes are TRBV6-4 and TRBJ2-1; D is unresolved. The CDR3 loop spans 15 amino acids. Germline V gene lookup returns CDR1 MRHNA and CDR2 SNTAGT. Trimming shortened V by 5 bases and J by 5 bases, and 16 bases separated the two germline ends. The CDR3 protein is CASSLESAANNEQFF. Written as DNA, the CDR3 is TGTGCCAGCAGTCTCGAGAGCGCCGCCAACAATGAGCAGTTCTTC.

V is TRBV10-3 and J is TRBJ2-7; 9 positions agree with TRBD2. There are 14 residues in the CDR3. Germline assignment: CDR1 ENHRY and CDR2 SYGVKD. The V segment lost 6 bases and the J segment 3 bases; nucleotides outside the gene matches: 6. As DNA, the CDR3 is TGTGCCATCAGAGTAGCGGGAGACGGCTACGAGCAGTACTTC. Translating it yields CAIRVAGDGYEQYF.

The chain links TRBV5-1 to TRBJ2-5; tentatively, D is TRBD1 (6 bases). The length of the CDR3 is 15 residues. V was cut by 1 base and J by 3 bases, with 13 bases left in between. Germline V gene lookup returns CDR1 SGHRS and CDR2 YFSETQ. The CDR3 DNA is TGCGCCAGCAGCTTGTTTCTCTCAGGGGAAGAGACCCAGTACTTC. Residues: CASSLFLSGEETQYF.

This chain joins TRBV9 and TRBJ2-1, with TRBD2 matching over 7 bases. CDR3 length: 16 amino acids. Looked up from germline, CDR1 is SGDLS and CDR2 is YYNGEE. V was clipped by 3 bases and J by 0 bases; unmatched bases: 6. CDR3 in amino acids: CASSALGGSSYNEQFF. CDR3 sequence (DNA): TGTGCCAGCAGCGCCCTCGGCGGGAGCTCCTACAATGAGCAGTTCTTC.

V and J are TRBV7-9 and TRBJ2-2; D remains ambiguous. CDR3 size: 14 residues. V was clipped by 5 bases and J by 4 bases, with 11 bases between them. CDR1 is SEHNR, CDR2 FQNEAQ, per germline (reference sequence). CDR3: CASSPLGRTGELFF. CDR3 bases: TGTGCCAGCAGCCCCCTTGGCCGCACCGGGGAGCTGTTTTTT.

The chain uses TRBV4-1 and TRBJ1-1; no clear D. CDR3 length: 15 amino acids. The V gene lost 0 bases and the J gene lost 3 bases, with 11 bases spanning the gap. From germline, CDR1 is MGHRA and CDR2 YSYEKL. In nucleotides, the CDR3 is TGCGCCAGCAGCCAAGAAGCGAAGGTTTACACTGAAGCTTTCTTT. It yields the protein CASSQEAKVYTEAFF.

J is TRBJ2-6 and V is TRBV10-3; TRBD1 agrees at 8 bases. The length of the CDR3 is 18 residues. Trimming took 3 bases from V and 1 from J; bases not matched to a gene: 8. The germline V gene has CDR1 ENHRY and CDR2 SYGVKD. The CDR3 region has the DNA TGTGCCATCAGTGACTTGGCAGGGGGCTTATCTGGGGCCAACGTCCTGACTTTC. The encoded protein is CAISDLAGGLSGANVLTF.

The CDR3 bases are TGTGCCATCAGTGAGCGAGATAGCGGGTCGTACTTC. Amino acids: CAISERDSGSYF. The chain combines TRBV10-3 with TRBJ2-5; 7 bases map to TRBD2. Germline V gives CDR1 ENHRY, CDR2 SYGVKD. The length of the CDR3 is 12 residues. V trimming: 2 bases; J trimming: 13 bases; junction bases outside the gene matches: 7.

This clone was picked up a small number of times. V usage is TRBV6-2 or TRBV6-3 and J usage is TRBJ1-5, with 7 bases identical to TRBD1. Germline assignment: CDR1 MNHEY and CDR2 SVGEGT. V was clipped by 5 bases and J by 2 bases; unmatched bases: 12. This CDR3 is 17 amino acids long. The CDR3: CASSGTELGRGNQPQHF. Here the CDR3 DNA reads TGTGCCAGCAGTGGGACAGAACTCGGCAGGGGCAATCAGCCCCAGCATTTT.

The V and J genes are TRBV29-1 and TRBJ1-2; the match to TRBD1 covers 10 bases. CDR3 length: 14 amino acids. Germline trimming cut 6 bases from V and 2 bases from J; bases unmatched to any gene: 6. In germline, CDR1 is SQVTM, CDR2 ANQGSEA. The CDR3 region is CSVGDRGGNYGYTF. The CDR3 coding sequence is TGCAGCGTGGGGGACAGGGGAGGGAACTATGGCTACACCTTC.

This chain connects TRBV4-1 to TRBJ1-1; 7 bases fit TRBD1. The trim removed 1 base at V and 6 bases at J, leaving 2 bases unmatched. CDR3 size: 13 residues. Germline-derived CDR1 and CDR2 are MGHRA and YSYEKL. The CDR3 DNA reads TGCGCCAGCAGCCAAGCCGACAGGGCTGAAGCTTTCTTT. Translated, it gives CASSQADRAEAFF.

The rearrangement uses TRBV11-2 and TRBJ2-1; D remains ambiguous. The CDR3 length is 12 residues. The V gene lost 1 base and the J gene lost 8 bases, with 6 bases spanning the gap. Looked up from germline, CDR1 is SGHAT and CDR2 is FQNNGV. The CDR3 reads CASSLGGDEQFF. In DNA form, the CDR3 reads TGTGCCAGCAGCTTAGGAGGAGATGAGCAGTTCTTC. Drawing the rest from reference TRBV11-2 and TRBJ2-1, the complete variable domain is EAGVAQSPRYKIIEKRQSVAFWCNPISGHATLYWYQQILGQGPKLLIQFQNNGVVDDSQLPKDRFSAERLKGVDSTLKIQPAKLEDSAVYLCASSLGGDEQFFGPGTRLTVL.

This chain joins TRBV12-3 or TRBV12-4 and TRBJ1-1, with D possibly TRBD1 on 6 matching bases. The CDR3 covers 13 residues. The V end lost 3 bases, the J end lost 12 bases, and 17 bases lay between the germline ends. CDR3 protein: CASSFSQGSNSFF. CDR3 coding DNA: TGTGCCAGCAGTTTTTCTCAGGGGAGTAATTCTTTCTTT.

The table lists this clone with a few counts. The chain joins TRBV18 to TRBJ2-5; D remains ambiguous. The CDR3 length is 14 residues. V was pared by 0 bases and J by 2 bases, with 7 bases between. In germline, CDR1 is KGHSH, CDR2 LQKENI. The CDR3 loop is CASSPPNQQETQYF. CDR3 DNA: TGTGCCAGCTCACCACCGAATCAGCAAGAGACCCAGTACTTC.

The gene calls are TRBV28 and TRBJ1-3, with D hard to call. The CDR3 has 14 amino acids. V lost 5 bases and J lost 0, with 8 bases in between. Germline V gene sequence: CDR1 MDHEN, CDR2 SYDVKM. The CDR3 nucleotides are TGTGCCAGCAGTACTAGAAGCTCTGGAAACACCATATATTTT. Its protein is CASSTRSSGNTIYF. The full variable domain, completed using reference TRBV28 and TRBJ1-3, is DVKVTQSSRYLVKRTGEKVFLECVQDMDHENMFWYRQDPGLGLRLIYFSYDVKMKEKGDIPEGYSVSREKKERFSLILESASTNQTSMYLCASSTRSSGNTIYFGEGSWLTVV.

This chain uses TRBV18 with TRBJ1-1; D is possibly TRBD1 (5 bases). V was shortened by 2 bases and J by 3 bases, with 7 bases between the two germline ends. The CDR3 runs to 13 residues. Germline CDR1 KGHSH, CDR2 LQKENI. Here the CDR3 reads CASSPGADTEAFF. In nucleotides, the CDR3 is TGTGCCAGCTCACCAGGGGCAGACACTGAAGCTTTCTTT. Supplemented by reference TRBV18 and TRBJ1-1, the full variable domain reads NAGVMQNPRHLVRRRGQEARLRCSPMKGHSHVYWYRQLPEEGLKFMVYLQKENIIDESGMPKERFSAEFPKEGPSILRIQQVVRGDSAAYFCASSPGADTEAFFGQGTRLTVV.

This sequence joins TRBV19 and TRBJ1-3; D is unclear. The CDR3 sequence is 14 residues long. V dropped 6 bases and J dropped 4 bases, with 13 bases sitting between them. Germline V gene lookup returns CDR1 LNHDA and CDR2 SQIVND (reference sequence). This CDR3 is CASREDFFGNTIYF. The CDR3 DNA reads as TGTGCCAGTAGGGAGGACTTCTTCGGAAACACCATATATTTT.

The rearrangement links TRBV6-2 or TRBV6-3 to TRBJ1-1; tentatively, D is TRBD1 (5 bases). The length of the CDR3 is 16 residues. Trimming took 3 bases from V and 0 from J, leaving 14 bases between them. Germline V gene data show CDR1 as MNHEY and CDR2 as SVGEGT. The CDR3 bases are TGTGCCAGCAGTTATTCCCTCGACAGTTTGAACACTGAAGCTTTCTTT. Translating gives CASSYSLDSLNTEAFF.

The genes are TRBV7-8 and TRBJ2-7; perhaps TRBD1 as D (5 bases). The CDR3 runs to 12 residues. Trimming shortened V by 4 bases and J by 4 bases, and 8 bases separated the two germline ends. Germline values: CDR1 SGHVS, CDR2 FQNEAQ. CDR3 in DNA: TGTGCCAGCAGCTACGACAGTTACGAGCAGTACTTC. Its protein product is CASSYDSYEQYF.

The rearrangement links TRBV25-1 to TRBJ2-2; D is possibly TRBD1 (5 bases). Germline loops: CDR1 MGHDK, CDR2 SYGVNS. Between the trimmed V and J ends, which lost 4 bases and 3 bases, there was a span of 9 bases. This CDR3 spans 14 amino acids. The CDR3 DNA sequence: TGTGCCAGCAGTGTTCAGGGTCACACCGGGGAGCTGTTTTTT. This encodes CASSVQGHTGELFF.

The V and J genes are TRBV6-5 and TRBJ1-5, with TRBD1 as a possible D gene (5 bases). This CDR3 contains 15 residues. The germline gives CDR1 MNHEY, CDR2 SVGAGI. Trimming left V 7 bases short and J 6 bases short, with 19 bases between. The CDR3 coding sequence is TGTGCCAGCACCGGGGGTTCATCCATCCTTCAGCCCCAGCATTTT. It specifies CASTGGSSILQPQHF.

The chain uses TRBV7-9 and TRBJ1-1; the D gene is possibly TRBD1 (5 bases). The germline CDR1 and CDR2 sequences are SEHNR and FQNEAQ (reference sequence). V gave up 1 base and J gave up 5 bases, with 8 bases separating them. The CDR3 has 13 amino acids. CDR3: CASSLESGTEAFF. The CDR3 region has the DNA TGTGCCAGCAGCTTAGAATCAGGGACTGAAGCTTTCTTT.

V usage is TRBV28 and J usage is TRBJ1-4, with a weak D call TRBD1 (5 bases). V dropped 3 bases and J dropped 11 bases, with 19 bases sitting between them. From germline, CDR1 is MDHEN and CDR2 SYDVKM. The CDR3 totals 15 residues. The CDR3 DNA follows: TGTGCCAGCAGTTTCCCGGATGGGGGAGGAGAGAAACTGTTTTTT. This sequence encodes CASSFPDGGGEKLFF.

This chain links TRBV12-3 or TRBV12-4 with TRBJ1-2; 10 positions match TRBD1. The CDR3 extends over 13 amino acids. Germline trimming cut 5 bases from V and 6 bases from J; bases unmatched to any gene: 3. CDR3 coding DNA: TGTGCCAGCAGTCCGACAGGGGGCGATGGCTACACCTTC. It codes for CASSPTGGDGYTF.

The V gene is TRBV4-1, the J gene TRBJ2-7; D is perhaps TRBD1 (5 bases). V was trimmed by 3 bases and J by 0 bases, leaving 9 bases between them. From germline, CDR1 is MGHRA and CDR2 YSYEKL. The CDR3 totals 14 residues. The CDR3: CASSQGPSSYEQYF. The CDR3 coding sequence is TGCGCCAGCAGCCAGGGGCCCAGCTCCTACGAGCAGTACTTC.

The V gene is TRBV3-1 (or the pseudogene TRBV3-2), the J gene TRBJ1-2; 12 bases are shared with TRBD1. Germline CDR1 reads LGHDT; CDR2 reads YNNKEL (reference sequence). J was trimmed by 11 bases and V by 2 bases; bases with no gene match: 6. This CDR3 is 14 amino acids long. The CDR3: CASSQPGQGAGYTF. CDR3 bases: TGTGCCAGCAGCCAACCGGGACAGGGGGCGGGGTACACCTTC.